This TCR beta chain was sequenced during a study of T cells and copy number aberrations in small-cell lung cancer. The assay was immunoSEQ multiplex PCR, and TCRdb's table has in-frame clones only and misses some. This sample yields more than 9,500 clones, of which nearly 80% are seen a single time; 25% to 35% belongs to the top ten. Study-level points and caveats: Due to few samples, these findings require validation.

Donors had limited-stage small-cell lung cancer and underwent surgical resection in Hangzhou, China, between about 2008 and 2021. Normal lung samples lay at least 2 cm from the tumor margin. In regard to this clone: Its antigen is still unknown.

The germline V gene has CDR1 LNHDA and CDR2 SQIVND (reference sequence). The CDR3 extends over 16 amino acids. The ends lost 5 bases at V and 3 bases at J; junction bases unmatched: 3. The TCR originated in a man aged 60 to 69 with small cell lung cancer. The chain recombines TRBV19 with TRBJ2-6; TRBD2 aligns across 11 bases. Material: normal tissue next to the tumor. DNA of the CDR3: TGTGCCAGTAGTGGTAGCGGGAGGGGTGGGGCCAACGTCCTGACTTTC. Its protein product is CASSGSGRGGANVLTF.